This T cell receptor beta chain was identified during a study of OX40 agonist ivuxolimab in advanced cancers. The study in broad terms: Ivuxolimab, which targeted the costimulatory receptor OX40 (CD134), was an agonistic, fully human IgG2 monoclonal antibody. The paper describes the monotherapy dose-escalation part (N ≈ 52 patients) of the phase I trial of ivuxolimab. The point of sequencing TCRbeta in the periphery was to test whether ivuxolimab changed TCR sequence diversity and drove clonal T-cell expansion. Intravenous ivuxolimab was administered to patients every 2 weeks at six dose levels: 0.01, 0.1, 0.3, 1.5, 3 and 10 mg/kg. Prior anti-PD-1, anti-PD-L1 or anti-CTLA-4 therapy was permitted, and checkpoint inhibitors had been received by less than 45% of dose-escalation patients. Of the 50 or so patients in dose escalation, about 20 had hepatocellular carcinoma, roughly 15 had melanoma, 9 had renal cell carcinoma and 9 had head and neck cancer. In the dose-escalation cohort, around four fifths of patients were male, and the mean age was approximately 60 years, with a range of 23 to 79. Partial responses occurred in three dose-escalation patients, of whom one had hepatocellular carcinoma and two had cutaneous melanoma. Results the study describes overall, beyond this receptor: In the 0.1-3.0 mg/kg groups, partial responders were among the patients with the lowest normalized peripheral clonal expansion, particularly in CD8+ T cells. Low levels of normalized T-cell clonal expansion were also shown by some nonresponding patients. The antigen specificity of the peripheral T cells that underwent clonal expansion was not determined. After ivuxolimab, more expanded clones were found on average in CD8+ T cells than in CD4+ T cells. Clonal expansion of both CD4+ and CD8+ blood T cells was observed from baseline to week 6 at doses 0.1 to 3.0 mg/kg.

The trial excluded patients who had a history of autoimmune disease or who were on systemic immunosuppression. Peripheral blood for TCR sequencing was collected from all dose cohorts at baseline, on cycle 4 day 1, and on cycle 7 day 1. The samples were taken from a phase I, first-in-human, multicenter, open-label dose-escalation trial of ivuxolimab. Adults with locally advanced or metastatic melanoma, renal cell, hepatocellular, or head and neck squamous cell carcinoma were enrolled in the trial. Before TCR sequencing, CD4+ and CD8+ T cells were separately sorted from peripheral blood. A remark on this clone: Its antigen remains undetermined. The input lacks base qualities; no much larger clone sits a single base away.

Genomic DNA was extracted from sorted cells for sequencing of the TCRbeta CDR3 region. The immunoSEQ Assay was used for sequencing of TCRbeta CDR3 regions. This immuneACCESS table, as held by TCRdb, lists in-frame sequences with V and J called but not all clones. Of the missing ones, under half trace to an unresolved V gene in checked studies; the others have no known cause. For this sample the table gives about 100,000 clones, of which roughly four fifths were detected only once. About 5.5% of the sample rests with the top ten. The germline V gene sets CDR1 to LGHNA and CDR2 to YNFKEQ. Reading from cysteine to phenylalanine, the CDR3 counts 17 amino acids. Just the 51-base CDR3 DNA is kept, in frame starting at base 1. The V end gives up 0 bases and the J end 5 bases, leaving 11 bases in the junction not matched to a gene.

The clonotype comes from an adult with an advanced solid tumor such as melanoma, head and neck, liver or kidney cancer. This chain joins TRBV4-2 to TRBJ2-7; 9 junctional bases match TRBD1. The starting material was CD4+ or CD8+ T cells sorted from blood, obtained in a trial of the OX40 agonist ivuxolimab. For the CDR3, the sequence is CASSQERVGTGRDEQYF. The bases read TGTGCCAGCAGCCAAGAAAGGGTTGGGACAGGGAGGGACGAGCAGTACTTC.